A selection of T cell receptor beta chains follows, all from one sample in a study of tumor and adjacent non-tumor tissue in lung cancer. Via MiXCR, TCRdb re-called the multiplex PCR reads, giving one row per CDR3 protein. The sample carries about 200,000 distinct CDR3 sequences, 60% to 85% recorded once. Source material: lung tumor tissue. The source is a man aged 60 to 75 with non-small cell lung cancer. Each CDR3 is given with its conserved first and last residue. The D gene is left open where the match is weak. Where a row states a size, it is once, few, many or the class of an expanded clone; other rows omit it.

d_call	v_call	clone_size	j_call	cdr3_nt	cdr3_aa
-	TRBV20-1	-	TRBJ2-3	TGCAGTGCCAGGGGAAATGCGCAGTATTTT	CSARGNAQYF
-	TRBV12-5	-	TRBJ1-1	TGTGTTAGTGGCGACAGCGTTATCACTCAAGCTTTCTTT	CVSGDSVITQAFF
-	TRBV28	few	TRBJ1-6	TGTGCCAGCAGTCCCACCGGGACGGCTAAGAATTCACCCCTCCACTTT	CASSPTGTAKNSPLHF
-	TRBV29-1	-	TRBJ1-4	TGTAGCGTTAGGGCCGGCATGAATGAAAAACTGTTTTTT	CSVRAGMNEKLFF
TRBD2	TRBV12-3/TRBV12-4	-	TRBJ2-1	TGTGCCAGCATTGTACGACTAGCGGGAGTTACTCATGAGCAGTTCTTC	CASIVRLAGVTHEQFF
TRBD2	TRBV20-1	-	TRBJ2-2	TGCAGTGCTAGAGATCGGGGCTTGGCGGGAGGCACCGGGGAGCCGTTTTTT	CSARDRGLAGGTGEPFF
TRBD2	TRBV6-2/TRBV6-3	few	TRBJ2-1	TGTGCCAGCAGGGTAGCACTAGCGGGGTACAATGAGCAGTTCTTC	CASRVALAGYNEQFF
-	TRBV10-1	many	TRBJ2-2	TGCGCCAGCAGAAGGGCGTCGAACACCGGGGAGCTGTTTTTT	CASRRASNTGELFF
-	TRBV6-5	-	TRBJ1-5	TGTGCCAGCAGTTATAGGGGTTATCAGCCCCAGCATTTT	CASSYRGYQPQHF
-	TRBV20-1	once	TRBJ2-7	TGCAGTGCTAGAGATCTCGGGATAGGGAACTATTACGAGCAGTACTTC	CSARDLGIGNYYEQYF
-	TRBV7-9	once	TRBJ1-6	TGTGCCAGGAGCCCCCCGGCGGGCTATAAATCACCCCTCCACTTT	CARSPPAGYKSPLHF
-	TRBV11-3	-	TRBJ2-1	TGTGCCAGCAGCTTATACGGGGTGGTCTTCAGTGAGCAGTTCTTC	CASSLYGVVFSEQFF
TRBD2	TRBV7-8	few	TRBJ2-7	TGTGCCAGCACCCCTAGGACTAGCGGTAGCTCCTACGAGCAGTACTTC	CASTPRTSGSSYEQYF
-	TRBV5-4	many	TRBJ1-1	TGTGCCAGTTACAGGGAGGAACTTAACACTGAAGCTTTCTTT	CASYREELNTEAFF
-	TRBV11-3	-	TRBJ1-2	TGTGCCAGCACCTCTTTTACTAGGACCGGGGACAACTATGCCTACACCTTC	CASTSFTRTGDNYAYTF
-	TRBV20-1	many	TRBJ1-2	TGCAGCCCGTTAGCTGTAGGCCGAGGCTACACCTTC	CSPLAVGRGYTF